This is a list of T cell receptor beta chains from one sample in a study of blood T cell repertoires in COVID-19. The table came from immunoSEQ multiplex PCR; TCRdb's copy has only in-frame clones and leaves some out. Among over 200,000 clones listed, around 90% were seen once. Material for sequencing was peripheral blood. These receptors were collected from a woman aged 25-40 years with acute or convalescent COVID-19. Each CDR3 is given with its conserved first and last residue. D genes are given only for firm matches. Rows may omit the clone size; those that give it use once, few, many or a size class.

j_gene | d_gene | abundance | v_gene | CDR3aa | CDR3nt
TRBJ2-1 | TRBD2 | few | TRBV7-9 | CASSFPSGLAGGNEQFF | TGTGCCAGCAGCTTCCCCTCCGGACTAGCGGGGGGGAATGAGCAGTTCTTC
TRBJ1-2 | TRBD1 | . | TRBV7-2 | CASSNPTGSYGYTF | TGTGCCAGCAGCAACCCGACAGGGAGCTATGGCTACACCTTC
TRBJ2-1 | TRBD2 | . | TRBV30 | CAWSSGRNYNEQFF | TGTGCCTGGAGTAGCGGGAGGAACTACAATGAGCAGTTCTTC
TRBJ2-7 | . | . | TRBV25-1 | CATGEASRTYEQYF | TGTGCCACGGGGGAGGCTAGCAGAACCTACGAGCAGTACTTC
TRBJ2-5 | TRBD2 | . | TRBV30 | CAWSLGTSELKGETQYF | TGTGCCTGGAGTCTCGGGACTAGCGAACTCAAGGGAGAGACCCAGTACTTC
TRBJ1-2 | TRBD1 | few | TRBV14 | CASSVGTVVYGYTF | TGTGCCAGCAGCGTCGGGACAGTTGTTTATGGCTACACCTTC
TRBJ2-1 | TRBD2 | . | TRBV5-4 | CASSRTSYNEQFF | TGTGCCAGCAGCCGGACTAGCTACAATGAGCAGTTCTTC
TRBJ2-7 | TRBD2 | . | TRBV5-1 | CASSSTSGRGIYEQYF | TGCGCCAGCAGCTCAACTAGCGGGAGGGGGATATACGAGCAGTACTTC
TRBJ1-2 | . | . | TRBV6-5 | CASSYSHYYGYTF | TGTGCCAGCAGTTACTCACATTACTATGGCTACACCTTC
TRBJ2-5 | . | . | TRBV19 | CASRTTSLGTQYF | TGTGCCAGCCGTACTACCTCTCTGGGGACCCAGTACTTC
TRBJ2-1 | TRBD2 | . | TRBV10-2 | CASSESKVGLASYNEQFF | TGCGCCAGCAGTGAGTCGAAGGTGGGACTAGCGAGCTACAATGAGCAGTTCTTC
TRBJ1-6 | . | once | TRBV6-5 | CASSSAGRGYSPLHF | TGTGCCAGCAGTTCTGCCGGTAGGGGATATTCACCCCTCCACTTT
TRBJ2-5 | . | once | TRBV19 | CASSQRDNQETQYF | TGTGCCAGTAGCCAGCGGGACAACCAAGAGACCCAGTACTTC
TRBJ2-1 | TRBD2 | . | TRBV5-1 | CASSGSAGGGNEQFF | TGCGCCAGCAGCGGGTCAGCGGGAGGAGGAAATGAGCAGTTCTTC
TRBJ1-1 | . | . | TRBV27 | CASSLSVNTEAFF | TGTGCCAGCAGTTTGAGCGTGAACACTGAAGCTTTCTTT
TRBJ2-1 | . | . | TRBV25-1 | CASSDDTSSSYNEQFF | TGTGCCAGCAGTGATGATACTTCGAGCTCCTACAATGAGCAGTTCTTC
TRBJ2-7 | . | . | TRBV7-9 | CASSLVRSGGLPYEQYF | TGTGCCAGCAGCTTAGTCAGGTCCGGGGGTCTGCCCTACGAGCAGTACTTC
TRBJ2-7 | . | . | TRBV7-9 | CASSKTDYDEQYF | TGTGCCAGCAGCAAAACAGATTACGACGAGCAGTACTTC
TRBJ2-3 | . | . | TRBV5-6 | CASRRLMNTDTQYF | TGTGCCAGCAGAAGACTAATGAACACAGATACGCAGTATTTT
TRBJ1-1 | . | once | TRBV19 | CASSLLWGANTEAFF | TGTGCCAGTAGTTTGTTGTGGGGCGCGAACACTGAAGCTTTCTTT
TRBJ1-4 | TRBD1 | once | TRBV19 | CASSPGTVTNEKLFF | TGTGCCAGTAGTCCTGGGACAGTAACTAATGAAAAACTGTTTTTT
TRBJ2-1 | TRBD1 | once | TRBV27 | CASSRGTGIYNEQFF | TGTGCCAGCAGCCGGGGGACAGGGATCTACAATGAGCAGTTCTTC
TRBJ2-1 | TRBD2 | . | TRBV7-8 | CASSLGLAGGVEQFF | TGTGCCAGCAGCCTCGGACTAGCGGGAGGGGTAGAGCAGTTCTTC
TRBJ1-2 | . | . | TRBV29-1 | CSVEDLGEGPYDGYTF | TGCAGCGTTGAAGACCTGGGGGAGGGCCCCTACGATGGCTACACCTTC
TRBJ1-2 | . | . | TRBV7-2 | CASSKDMENGYTF | TGTGCCAGCAGCAAGGACATGGAAAATGGCTACACCTTC